The present TCR beta chain was sequenced within a study of blood T cell repertoires in COVID-19. This clone occurred a few times. Germline V gene sequence: CDR1 SGHDT, CDR2 YYEEEE. This CDR3 has 13 amino acids. With 4 bases removed from V and 7 bases from J, the gap between germline ends came to 14 bases. Profiling relied on immunoSEQ multiplex PCR, and the TCRdb table lists in-frame clones only, not all of them. The data contain under 70,000 clones, 70% to 75% of them singletons. Sequences were obtained from peripheral blood. The rearrangement uses TRBV5-6 and TRBJ2-5, with D unresolved. The TCR was taken from a woman aged 70-85 years with acute or convalescent COVID-19. The CDR3 loop reads CASSPASIGTQYF. CDR3 sequence (DNA): TGTGCCAGCAGCCCAGCGAGTATCGGGACCCAGTACTTC.